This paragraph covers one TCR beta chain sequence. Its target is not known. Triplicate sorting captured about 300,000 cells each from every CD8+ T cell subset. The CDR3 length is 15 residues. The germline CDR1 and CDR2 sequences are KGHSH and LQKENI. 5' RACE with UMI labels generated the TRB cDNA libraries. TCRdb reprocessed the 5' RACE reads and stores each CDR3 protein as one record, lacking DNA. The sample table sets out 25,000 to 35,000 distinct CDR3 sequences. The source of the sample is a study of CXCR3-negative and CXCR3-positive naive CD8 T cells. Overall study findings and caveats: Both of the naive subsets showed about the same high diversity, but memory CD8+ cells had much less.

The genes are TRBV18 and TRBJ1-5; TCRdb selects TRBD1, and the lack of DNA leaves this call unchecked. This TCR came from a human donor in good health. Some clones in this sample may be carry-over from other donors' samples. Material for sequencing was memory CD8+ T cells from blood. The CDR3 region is CASSPNGTGHQPQHF.